This T cell receptor (beta chain) was sequenced for a study of shared clonotypes between healthy human individuals. Whole-study results and caveats: Sampling was confined to blood; repertoires within tissues likely differ.

Over several immunoSEQ plates, each subset's genomic DNA was distributed in even portions. Only in-frame clones appear in the TCRdb table, and some are missing; sequencing was by immunoSEQ multiplex PCR. The sample includes fewer than 1.6 million clones, about 98.5% seen only once; the top ten take approximately 0.4%. The table lists this clone with a count of one. Its antigen is not identified. The CDR3 totals 14 residues. The germline CDR1 and CDR2 sequences are KGHSH and LQKENI. Trimming removed 5 bases at V and 6 bases at J, with 16 bases between. The origin of this receptor is a man aged 30 to 45 in good health. The chain joins TRBV18 to TRBJ1-2; D remains ambiguous. The specimen sequenced was naive CD4+ T cells sorted from blood. Subset: CD45RA+ positively selected. This CDR3 is CASSARGYADGYTF. In DNA form, the CDR3 reads TGTGCCAGCTCAGCTCGAGGGTACGCCGATGGCTACACCTTC.